The rows below give T cell receptor beta chains drawn from one sample of a study of control samples from healthy donors and cancer patients. This table comes from immunoSEQ multiplex PCR, and its TCRdb copy is limited to in-frame clones, with some not included. The top ten hold over 2.5% of the sample, which has around 110,000 clones, roughly 92% seen once. What was sequenced was blood. These receptors all come from a man younger than 45 in good health. CDR3s include the opening cysteine and the closing phenylalanine or tryptophan. A D gene is named only where the DNA matches it firmly. Clone size is given for some rows only: seen once, a few or many times, or a class if the clone is expanded.

D gene: .; V gene: TRBV6-5; J gene: TRBJ2-1; clone size: few; CDR3 DNA: TGTGCCAGCAGTCAGGGAAGAGAGCAGTTCTTC; CDR3 protein: CASSQGREQFF
D gene: TRBD2; V gene: TRBV6-1; J gene: TRBJ2-1; clone size: few; CDR3 DNA: TGTGCCAGCAGTGAACGGTGGCAACTAGCGGGGGGGTCCAATGAGCAGTTCTTC; CDR3 protein: CASSERWQLAGGSNEQFF
D gene: .; V gene: TRBV27; J gene: TRBJ2-5; clone size: .; CDR3 DNA: TGTGCCAGCAGTGTTTATCGGCAAGAGACCCAGTACTTC; CDR3 protein: CASSVYRQETQYF
D gene: TRBD2; V gene: TRBV7-9; J gene: TRBJ2-3; clone size: .; CDR3 DNA: TGTGCCAGCAGCTTCGCGGGGGGTCCTACAGATACGCAGTATTTT; CDR3 protein: CASSFAGGPTDTQYF
D gene: TRBD1; V gene: TRBV9; J gene: TRBJ1-2; clone size: .; CDR3 DNA: TGTGCCACCACCGGGACAGGGTATGGCTACACCTTC; CDR3 protein: CATTGTGYGYTF
D gene: .; V gene: TRBV2; J gene: TRBJ2-3; clone size: .; CDR3 DNA: TGTGCCGACAAGACAGAGTACACAGATACGCAGTATTTT; CDR3 protein: CADKTEYTDTQYF
D gene: .; V gene: TRBV7-7; J gene: TRBJ2-5; clone size: .; CDR3 DNA: TGTGCCAGCAGCTCCATAGTTGGGTCCGAGACCCAGTACTTC; CDR3 protein: CASSSIVGSETQYF
D gene: .; V gene: TRBV4-1; J gene: TRBJ1-2; clone size: .; CDR3 DNA: TGCGCCAGCAGCCAAGATATTAGGACAGTATATGGCTACACCTTC; CDR3 protein: CASSQDIRTVYGYTF
D gene: .; V gene: TRBV6-5; J gene: TRBJ2-1; clone size: once; CDR3 DNA: TGTGCCAGCAGTTACGAAGGGGGGCCCACCTACAATGAGCAGTTCTTC; CDR3 protein: CASSYEGGPTYNEQFF
D gene: .; V gene: TRBV10-2; J gene: TRBJ2-2; clone size: .; CDR3 DNA: TGCGCCAGCAGTGTCGCCACCGGGGAGCTGTTTTTT; CDR3 protein: CASSVATGELFF
D gene: .; V gene: TRBV5-8; J gene: TRBJ1-4; clone size: .; CDR3 DNA: TGTGCCAGCAGCCGCGACAGCGGTGAAAAACTGTTTTTT; CDR3 protein: CASSRDSGEKLFF
D gene: TRBD2; V gene: TRBV10-2; J gene: TRBJ2-2; clone size: .; CDR3 DNA: TGCGCCAGCAGGGGGACTAGCGGGGGCACCGGGGAGCTGTTTTTT; CDR3 protein: CASRGTSGGTGELFF
D gene: .; V gene: TRBV3-1/TRBV3-2; J gene: TRBJ2-5; clone size: once; CDR3 DNA: TGTGCCAGCAGCTACAGGGAGGGGGAGACCCAGTACTTC; CDR3 protein: CASSYREGETQYF
D gene: TRBD2; V gene: TRBV27; J gene: TRBJ2-5; clone size: .; CDR3 DNA: TGTGCCAGCGTGGGAAGGGCTAGCGGGAGAAGAGGAGAGACCCAGTACTTC; CDR3 protein: CASVGRASGRRGETQYF